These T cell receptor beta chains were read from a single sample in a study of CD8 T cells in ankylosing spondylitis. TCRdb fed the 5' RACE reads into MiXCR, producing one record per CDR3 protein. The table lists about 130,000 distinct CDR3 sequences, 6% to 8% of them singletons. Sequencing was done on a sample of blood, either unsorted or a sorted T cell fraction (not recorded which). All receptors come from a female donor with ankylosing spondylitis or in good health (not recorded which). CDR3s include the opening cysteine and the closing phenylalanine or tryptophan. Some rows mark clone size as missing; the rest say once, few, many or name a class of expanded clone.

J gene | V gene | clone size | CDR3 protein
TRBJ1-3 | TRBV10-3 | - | CAIRETDEVDTIYF
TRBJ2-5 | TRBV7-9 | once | CASSNQRTSGGPGETQYF
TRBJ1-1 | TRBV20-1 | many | CSARETGPTWNTEAFF
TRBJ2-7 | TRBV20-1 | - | CSAWIPGLAGLPVYEQYF
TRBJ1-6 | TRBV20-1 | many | CSAAGQGGSSPLHF
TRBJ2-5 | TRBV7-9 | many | CASSVGQGVVETQYF
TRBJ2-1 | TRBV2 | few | CASSEPRGPYNEQFF
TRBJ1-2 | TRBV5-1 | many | CASSVDRVNYGYTF
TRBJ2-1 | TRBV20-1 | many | CSARRYNEQFF
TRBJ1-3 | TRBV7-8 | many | CASSSPPTLTGNTIYF
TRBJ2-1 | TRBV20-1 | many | CSAEWGRYNEQFF
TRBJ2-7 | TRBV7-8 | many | CASSSPDRGRYEQYF
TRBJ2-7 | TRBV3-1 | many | CASSQGAGYTYEQYF
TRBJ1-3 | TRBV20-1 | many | CSAREDRARNTIYF
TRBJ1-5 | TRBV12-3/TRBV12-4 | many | CASSLVTFNQPQHF
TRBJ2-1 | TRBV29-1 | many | CSAKTGQGADYNEQFF
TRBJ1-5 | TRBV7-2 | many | CASSPPWGQPQHF
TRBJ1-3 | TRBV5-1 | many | CASSPSGGRGNSGNTIYF
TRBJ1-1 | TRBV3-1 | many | CASSQDGRSAEAFF
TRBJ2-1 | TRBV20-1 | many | CSASKFPRSSYNEQFF
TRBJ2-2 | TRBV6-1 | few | CASRQGTNTGELFF
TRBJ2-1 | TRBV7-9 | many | CASSLGVETYNEQFF
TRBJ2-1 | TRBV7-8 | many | CASSLIPGTTDNEQFF
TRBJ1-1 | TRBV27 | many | CASSLYGTGSWNTEAFF
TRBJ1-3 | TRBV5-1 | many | CASSLGGGPGNTIYF
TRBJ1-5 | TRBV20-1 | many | CSAHRGDQPQHF
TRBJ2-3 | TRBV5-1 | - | CASSSQGAGGGAKDTQYF
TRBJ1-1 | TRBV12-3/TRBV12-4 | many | CASRQGTEAFF
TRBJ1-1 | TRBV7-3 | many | CASSPTGGYTEAFF
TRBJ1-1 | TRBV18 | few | CASSPGTLANTEAFF
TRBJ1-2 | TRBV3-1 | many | CASSPSLGGYTF
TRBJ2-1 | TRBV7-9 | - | CASSFSPGRGNEQFF
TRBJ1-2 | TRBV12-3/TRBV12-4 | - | CASSSTATNYGYTF
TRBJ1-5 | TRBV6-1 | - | CASNLGGSGQPQHF
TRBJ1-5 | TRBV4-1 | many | CASSQDGTGGRPQHF
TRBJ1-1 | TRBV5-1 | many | CASSLGTGMNTEAFF
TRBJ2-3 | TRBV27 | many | CASSFYSASTDTQYF
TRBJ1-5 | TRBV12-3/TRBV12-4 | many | CASQDGYSNQPQHF
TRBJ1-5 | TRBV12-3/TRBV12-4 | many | CASSQDGRNQPQHF
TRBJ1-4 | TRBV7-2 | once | CASSLSLGGAANEKLFF
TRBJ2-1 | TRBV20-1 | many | CSVLAGVGEQFF
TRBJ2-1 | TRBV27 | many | CASSPWGGYNEQFF
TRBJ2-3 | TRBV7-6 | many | CASSRDPPDTQYF
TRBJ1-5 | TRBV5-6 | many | CASSLTGTGNQPQHF